This TCR beta chain originates from a study of T cell clones after liver transplantation. About the research overall: In this trial, immunosuppression withdrawal was attempted within 2 years of liver transplant. Pre-transplant mixed lymphocyte reactions yielded third-party-reactive TCRbeta sequences as comparators for graft-donor-reactive sequences.

The CDR3 has 16 residues. The V and J ends lost 4 bases and 5 bases respectively, with 21 bases between them. Germline V lookup: CDR1 SGDLS, CDR2 YYNGEE. Study conclusions and caveats: A significant post-transplant drop in circulating graft-donor-reactive CD4 TCRbeta sequences occurred in most of the 8 subjects.

Note on this clone: Its matching antigen is unknown.

Profiling relied on immunoSEQ multiplex PCR, and the TCRdb table lists in-frame clones only, not all of them. The table has approximately 72,000 clones, about 88% seen once. Sorting of unstimulated PBMCs yielded separate CD3+CD4+ and CD3+CD8+ fractions. The sequence derives from a human donor who received a liver transplant. This specimen was CD4+ T cells from blood, taken before liver transplant. The gene calls are TRBV9 and TRBJ1-1; TRBD1 might be the D (6 bases). This CDR3 is CASSPLTGGAWTEAFF. The CDR3, as DNA: TGTGCCAGCAGCCCCCTTACTGGGGGCGCATGGACTGAAGCTTTCTTT.